These 22 T cell receptor beta chains were all obtained from the same sample, sequenced in a study of T cell changes during pregnancy in multiple sclerosis. This table comes from immunoSEQ multiplex PCR, and its TCRdb copy is limited to in-frame clones, with some not included. The table lists approximately 17,000 clones, 95% to 96% of them singletons. The sequences come from peripheral blood, collected in the third trimester of pregnancy. The source of these receptors is a female donor with multiple sclerosis, enrolled in a pregnancy study.

This CDR3 is CASSQEERETSIYEQFF. The CDR3 DNA is TGTGCCAGCAGCCAAGAAGAACGGGAAACTTCGATATATGAGCAGTTCTTC. V is TRBV4-2 and J is TRBJ2-1; D possibly corresponds to TRBD2 (5 bases). Trimming shortened V by 0 bases and J by 8 bases, and 20 bases separated the two germline ends. Germline values: CDR1 LGHNA, CDR2 YNFKEQ. CDR3 length: 17 amino acids.

The chain carries TRBV5-1 and TRBJ1-5, with no clear D. V was clipped by 0 bases and J by 0 bases, with 10 bases between them. CDR3 length: 16 residues. From germline, CDR1 is SGHRS and CDR2 YFSETQ. The CDR3 here is CASSLGGRVSNQPQHF. DNA of the CDR3: TGCGCCAGCAGCTTGGGAGGGAGGGTTAGCAATCAGCCCCAGCATTTT.

The chain employs TRBV6-5 and TRBJ2-1; no firm D call. The V end was cut by 2 bases, the J end by 4 bases, with 12 bases between. Germline V lookup: CDR1 MNHEY, CDR2 SVGAGI. This CDR3 region has 15 residues. CDR3 DNA: TGTGCCAGCAGTTACATGCCCACAGCTTACAATGAGCAGTTCTTC. As protein: CASSYMPTAYNEQFF.

This chain joins TRBV25-1 and TRBJ2-7, with D possibly TRBD1 on 6 matching bases. The CDR3 extends over 14 amino acids. Germline V CDR1 and CDR2: MGHDK, SYGVNS. Trimming shortened V by 2 bases and J by 1 base, and 9 bases separated the two germline ends. The CDR3 region has the DNA TGTGCCAGCAGTGAAGGGGGCCTATCCTACGAGCAGTACTTC. This sequence encodes CASSEGGLSYEQYF.

V and J are TRBV30 and TRBJ2-7, with D possibly matching TRBD1 (6 bases). This CDR3 region has 12 residues. Trimming removed 0 bases at V and 3 bases at J, with 6 bases between. CDR1 is GTSNPN, CDR2 SVGIG, per germline (reference sequence). CDR3 in amino acids: CAWSVGGYEQYF. CDR3 bases: TGTGCCTGGAGTGTAGGGGGCTACGAGCAGTACTTC.

This clone was observed once. The gene calls are TRBV5-4 and TRBJ2-5; 8 nucleotides match TRBD2. The CDR3 loop spans 14 amino acids. From germline, CDR1 is SGHNT and CDR2 YYREEE (reference sequence). Trimming at V came to 3 bases and at J to 7 bases, leaving 8 bases not matched to a gene. CDR3 region: CASSSRTSSGTQYF. The CDR3 coding sequence is TGTGCCAGCAGCTCGCGGACTAGCTCGGGGACCCAGTACTTC.

The rearrangement links TRBV2 to TRBJ2-2, with no clear D. The CDR3 runs to 16 residues. V was clipped by 5 bases and J by 4 bases, with 17 bases between them. In germline, CDR1 is SNHLY, CDR2 FYNNEI. The CDR3 loop is CASSPRRPTSTGELFF. As DNA, the CDR3 is TGTGCCAGCAGTCCAAGGCGGCCAACGAGCACCGGGGAGCTGTTTTTT.

The V gene is TRBV12-5, the J gene TRBJ1-1, with 12 positions matching TRBD1. V shed 4 bases and J 4 bases; nucleotides not matched to a gene: 4. There are 15 residues in the CDR3. CDR1 and CDR2 from the germline V gene are LGHNT and FRNRAP. CDR3 in DNA: TGTGCTAGTGGTTCGGGACAGGGGGCATTCACTGAAGCTTTCTTT. Its translation: CASGSGQGAFTEAFF.

The rearrangement uses TRBV7-3 and TRBJ2-1; 7 bases align to TRBD2. The ends lost 4 bases at V and 5 bases at J; junction bases unmatched: 17. The CDR3 consists of 18 residues. Germline V gene lookup returns CDR1 SGHTA and CDR2 FQGTGA. CDR3 protein: CASSSFSGLLGGDNEQFF. The DNA for the CDR3 is TGTGCCAGCAGCTCATTTAGCGGACTCCTTGGGGGGGACAATGAGCAGTTCTTC.

This clone is a singleton in its sample. The chain uses TRBV7-9 and TRBJ2-2; D gene unclear. The CDR3 runs to 17 residues. V lost 5 bases and J 6 bases, leaving 22 bases between the germline ends. Germline-derived CDR1 and CDR2 are SEHNR and FQNEAQ (reference sequence). DNA for the CDR3: TGTGCCAGCAGCATCTTAGCAGCGTCGCGAATCGCCGGGGAGCTGTTTTTT. It codes for CASSILAASRIAGELFF.

The chain employs TRBV4-2 and TRBJ1-2; D is ambiguous. The CDR3 contains 13 residues. Germline CDR1 and CDR2: LGHNA and YNFKEQ. The V and J ends lost 6 bases and 3 bases respectively, with 11 bases between them. The CDR3 DNA reads TGTGCCAGCAGGCTTGGGGAGGACTATGGCTACACCTTC. Residues: CASRLGEDYGYTF.

The chain recombines TRBV7-3 with TRBJ2-1, with D perhaps TRBD1 (7 bases). The V end lost 5 bases, the J end lost 4 bases, and 18 bases lay between the germline ends. The V gene's germline CDR1 is SGHTA and CDR2 FQGTGA. The CDR3 has 16 residues. CDR3 DNA: TGTGCCAGCAGCCCCCGTGGGGGGACAGATTACAATGAGCAGTTCTTC. Amino acids: CASSPRGGTDYNEQFF.

The J gene is TRBJ2-3, the V gene TRBV6-1; 9 nucleotides line up with TRBD1. V lost 4 bases to trimming and J lost 4 bases; unmatched junction nucleotides: 15. This CDR3 contains 18 residues. From germline, CDR1 is MNHNS and CDR2 SASEGT. CDR3 DNA: TGTGCCAGCAGTGGATACCGACAGGGGGGGCGTGGGTCAGATACGCAGTATTTT. It encodes CASSGYRQGGRGSDTQYF.

The V and J genes are TRBV13 and TRBJ2-7; D is ambiguous. The germline CDR1 and CDR2 sequences are PRHDT and FYEKMQ (reference sequence). This CDR3 has 13 residues. The V gene lost 0 bases and the J gene lost 3 bases, with 6 bases spanning the gap. The CDR3 loop reads CASSLGQSYEQYF. The CDR3 DNA follows: TGTGCCAGCAGCTTAGGACAGAGCTACGAGCAGTACTTC. The whole variable domain, filled in from reference TRBV13 and TRBJ2-7, reads AAGVIQSPRHLIKEKRETATLKCYPIPRHDTVYWYQQGPGQDPQFLISFYEKMQSDKGSIPDRFSAQQFSDYHSELNMSSLELGDSALYFCASSLGQSYEQYFGPGTRLTVT.

DNA of the CDR3: TGTGCCAGCCGTGGCAATCAGCCCCAGCATTTT. This sequence encodes CASRGNQPQHF. The gene calls are TRBV27 and TRBJ1-5, with D hard to call. V shed 8 bases and J shed 2 bases, with 4 bases lying between them. This CDR3 has 11 amino acids. Germline V gene sequence: CDR1 MNHEY, CDR2 SMNVEV (reference sequence).

The chain uses TRBV27 and TRBJ2-1, with 9 bases identical to TRBD2. The length of the CDR3 is 14 residues. With V trimmed by 5 bases and J by 4 bases, 3 bases remained unmatched. Germline V gives CDR1 MNHEY, CDR2 SMNVEV (reference sequence). The CDR3 DNA reads as TGTGCCAGCAGTGGCCTAGCGGGATACAATGAGCAGTTCTTC. Its translation is CASSGLAGYNEQFF.

CDR3 nucleotides: TGTGCCAGCAGTTTGTTCGGCGGGAGGGGCTACAATGAGCAGTTCTTC. Encoded protein: CASSLFGGRGYNEQFF. This rearrangement joins TRBV27 to TRBJ2-1; 9 positions agree with TRBD2. Germline CDR1 MNHEY, CDR2 SMNVEV (reference sequence). The CDR3 consists of 16 residues. V was clipped by 3 bases and J by 3 bases; unmatched bases: 6.

This chain connects TRBV7-9 to TRBJ2-1, with D perhaps matching TRBD1 (7 bases). The CDR3 runs to 17 residues. Germline V gene lookup returns CDR1 SEHNR and CDR2 FQNEAQ (reference sequence). V was cut by 3 bases and J by 8 bases, with 23 bases left in between. The CDR3 DNA is TGTGCCAGCAGCTTTGGGTTCGGACAGGTCTTAGCGGATGAGCAGTTCTTC. This gives the protein CASSFGFGQVLADEQFF.

The genes are TRBV30 and TRBJ2-1, with unresolved D. Germline values: CDR1 GTSNPN, CDR2 SVGIG (reference sequence). This CDR3 is built from 13 residues. The V gene lost 0 bases and the J gene lost 3 bases, with 6 bases spanning the gap. In nucleotides, the CDR3 is TGTGCCTGGAGTGTAAACAGCTACAATGAGCAGTTCTTC. This translates into CAWSVNSYNEQFF.

V is TRBV5-1 and J is TRBJ2-2, with TRBD2 matching over 7 bases. CDR3 size: 15 residues. J was trimmed by 4 bases and V by 0 bases; bases with no gene match: 3. The germline V gene has CDR1 SGHRS and CDR2 YFSETQ. The CDR3 reads CASSLAPSGTGELFF. The DNA for the CDR3 is TGCGCCAGCAGCTTGGCTCCTAGCGGCACCGGGGAGCTGTTTTTT. Variable domain in full (rest from reference TRBV5-1 and TRBJ2-2): KAGVTQTPRYLIKTRGQQVTLSCSPISGHRSVSWYQQTPGQGLQFLFEYFSETQRNKGNFPGRFSGRQFSNSRSEMNVSTLELGDSALYLCASSLAPSGTGELFFGEGSRLTVL.

The rearrangement uses TRBV28 and TRBJ2-7, with D uncertain. CDR3 size: 14 residues. V was clipped by 6 bases and J by 1 base, with 13 bases between them. Germline CDR1 is MDHEN and CDR2 is SYDVKM. CDR3 nucleotides: TGTGCCAGCAGGCCCCAACCGGGTTCCTACGAGCAGTACTTC. It is translated as CASRPQPGSYEQYF.

Notes on this clone: This CDR3 is also generated by other DNA sequences in the sample. V gene TRBV10-3 combines with J gene TRBJ2-7; 11 bases line up with TRBD2. Germline values: CDR1 ENHRY, CDR2 SYGVKD. Losses at the gene ends were 6 bases for V and 2 bases for J; bases not matched to a gene: 6. The CDR3 length is 15 residues. The CDR3 nucleotides read TGTGCCATCAGCACCGGGACTAGCGGTCCCTACGAGCAGTACTTC. It encodes CAISTGTSGPYEQYF.